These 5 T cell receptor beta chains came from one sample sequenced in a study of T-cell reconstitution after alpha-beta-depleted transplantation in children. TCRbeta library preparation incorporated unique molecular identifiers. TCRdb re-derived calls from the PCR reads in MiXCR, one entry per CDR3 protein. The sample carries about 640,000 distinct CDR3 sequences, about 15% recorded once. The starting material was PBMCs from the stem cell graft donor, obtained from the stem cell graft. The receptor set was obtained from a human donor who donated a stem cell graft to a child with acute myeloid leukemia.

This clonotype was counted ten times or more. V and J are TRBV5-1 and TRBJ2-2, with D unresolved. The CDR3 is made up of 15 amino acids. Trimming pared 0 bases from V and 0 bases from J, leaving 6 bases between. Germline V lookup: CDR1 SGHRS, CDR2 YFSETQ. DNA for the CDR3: TGCGCCAGCAGCTTGGGTCGGTCGAACACCGGGGAGCTGTTTTTT. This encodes CASSLGRSNTGELFF.

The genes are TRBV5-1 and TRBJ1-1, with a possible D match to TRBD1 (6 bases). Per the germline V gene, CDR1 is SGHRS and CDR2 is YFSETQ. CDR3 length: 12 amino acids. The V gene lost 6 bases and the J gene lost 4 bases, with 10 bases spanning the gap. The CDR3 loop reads CASKGGATEAFF. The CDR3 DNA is TGCGCCAGCAAAGGGGGGGCCACTGAAGCTTTCTTT.

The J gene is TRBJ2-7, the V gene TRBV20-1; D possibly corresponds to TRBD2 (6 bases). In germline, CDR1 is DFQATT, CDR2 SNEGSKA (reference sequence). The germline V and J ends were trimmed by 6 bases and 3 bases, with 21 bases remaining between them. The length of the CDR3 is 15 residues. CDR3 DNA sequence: TGCAGTGCCCGTCTTCCCGGGACTCAATTCTACGAGCAGTACGTC. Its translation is CSARLPGTQFYEQYV.

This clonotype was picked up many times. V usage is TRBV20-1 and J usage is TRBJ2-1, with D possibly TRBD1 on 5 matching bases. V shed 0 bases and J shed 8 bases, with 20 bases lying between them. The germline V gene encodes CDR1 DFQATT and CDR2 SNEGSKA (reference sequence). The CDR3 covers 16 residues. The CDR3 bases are TGCAGTGCTAGAGATCCAGGGTCGACCTACGTCCATGAGCAGTTCTTC. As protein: CSARDPGSTYVHEQFF.

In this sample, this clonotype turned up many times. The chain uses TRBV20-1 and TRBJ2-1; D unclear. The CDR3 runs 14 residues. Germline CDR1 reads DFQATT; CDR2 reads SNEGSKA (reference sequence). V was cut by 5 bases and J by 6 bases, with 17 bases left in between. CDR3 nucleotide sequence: TGCAGTGCTGATACCCTAGTAGGGTTCAATGAGCAGTTCTTC. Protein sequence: CSADTLVGFNEQFF.